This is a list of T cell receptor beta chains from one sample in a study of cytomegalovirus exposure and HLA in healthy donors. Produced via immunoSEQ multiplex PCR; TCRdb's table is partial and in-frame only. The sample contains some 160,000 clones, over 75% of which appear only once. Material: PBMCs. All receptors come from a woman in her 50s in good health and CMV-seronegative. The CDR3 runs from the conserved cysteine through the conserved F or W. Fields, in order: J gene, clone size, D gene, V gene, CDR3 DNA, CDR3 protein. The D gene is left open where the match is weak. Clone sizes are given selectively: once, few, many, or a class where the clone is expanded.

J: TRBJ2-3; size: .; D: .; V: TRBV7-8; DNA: TGTGCCAGCAGCTTAGTACAGGGCCCAGATACGCAGTATTTT; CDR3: CASSLVQGPDTQYF
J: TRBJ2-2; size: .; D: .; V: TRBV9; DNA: TGTGCCAGCAGCGTCGGCGGTTCGAACACCGGGGAGCTGTTTTTT; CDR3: CASSVGGSNTGELFF
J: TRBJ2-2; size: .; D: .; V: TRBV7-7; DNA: TGTGCTAGCAGCCACAATCCCGTTGCGGCCGCGAACACCGGGGAGCTGTTTTTT; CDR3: CASSHNPVAAANTGELFF
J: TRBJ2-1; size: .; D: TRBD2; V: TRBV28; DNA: TGTGCCAGCGGGTTAGCGGGGGGCGGCTACAATGAGCAGTTCTTC; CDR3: CASGLAGGGYNEQFF
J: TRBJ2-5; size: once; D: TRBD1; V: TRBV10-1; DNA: TGCGCCAGCAGTTATACAGGGGGCGAGGTTTGGGAGACCCAGTACTTC; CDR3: CASSYTGGEVWETQYF
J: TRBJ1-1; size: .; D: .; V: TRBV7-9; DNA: TGTGCCAGCAGCTTAGCGCTACTAGATACTGAAGCTTTCTTT; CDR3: CASSLALLDTEAFF
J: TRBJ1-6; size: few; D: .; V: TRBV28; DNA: TGTGCCAGCAGTTTATCTCCTTTCAGGGATTCACCCCTCCACTTT; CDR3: CASSLSPFRDSPLHF
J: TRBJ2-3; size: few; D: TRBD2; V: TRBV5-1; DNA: TGCGCCAGCAGCTTGGAAGCGGGAGCGATCTATACGCAGTATTTT; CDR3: CASSLEAGAIYTQYF
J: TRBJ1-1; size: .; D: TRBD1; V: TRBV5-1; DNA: TGCGCCAGCAGCCGGGACAGGGGGCAAGAAGCTGAAGCTTTCTTT; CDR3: CASSRDRGQEAEAFF
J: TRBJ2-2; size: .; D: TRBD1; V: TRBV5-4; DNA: TGTGCCAGCAGCTTGGGTAGACAGGGGAGAGGCGGGGAGCTGTTTTTT; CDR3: CASSLGRQGRGGELFF
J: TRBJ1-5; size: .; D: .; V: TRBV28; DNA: TGTGCCAGCAGTTTAGGGGTTCGGGGATCTCAGCCCCAGCATTTT; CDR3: CASSLGVRGSQPQHF
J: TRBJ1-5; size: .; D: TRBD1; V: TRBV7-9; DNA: TGTGCCAGCAGCGTGACAGGGGTTGGCAATCAGCCCCAGCATTTT; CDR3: CASSVTGVGNQPQHF
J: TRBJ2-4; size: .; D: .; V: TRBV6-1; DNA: TGTGCCAGCAGTGAAGCTGCCCGGGAACTAGCCTACATTCAGTACTTC; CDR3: CASSEAARELAYIQYF
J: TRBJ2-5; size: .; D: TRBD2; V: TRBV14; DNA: TGTGCCAGCAGCCAAGGCCCTTCGGGACTAGCGATGAAGACCCAGTACTTC; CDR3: CASSQGPSGLAMKTQYF
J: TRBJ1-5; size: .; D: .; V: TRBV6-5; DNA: TGTGCCAGCAGCTCCGGACTGCGTGGGAATCAGCCCCAGCATTTT; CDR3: CASSSGLRGNQPQHF